These 10 T cell receptor beta chains came from one sample sequenced in a study of blood T cells in healthy people across ages (dated by TCRdb to the mid-2010s). Libraries came from 5' RACE. A second PCR of about 6 to 11 cycles was run with a J-beta primer mix and a sample-barcoded 5' primer. The raw public data were reprocessed by TCRdb itself: fastp quality trimming at Q25, MiXCR clonotype calling, in-frame beta chains only. All rows with the same CDR3 protein become a single entry with the most common DNA and genes. The sample table contains 1,800,000 or so distinct CDR3 sequences; only one count was recorded for roughly two fifths of them. More than 20% of the sample comes from the top ten. Sequenced sample: blood. The source of these receptors is a human donor in good health.

This clonotype has only a few counts. For the CDR3, the DNA is TGTGCCAGCACCCTTAGGAGCGGGGGGTTTTACAATGAGCAGTTCTTC. Translation: CASTLRSGGFYNEQFF. The chain recombines TRBV7-2 with TRBJ2-1; 9 nucleotides line up with TRBD2. Unmatched junction bases numbered 11, after V lost 7 bases and J lost 4 bases. The CDR3 sequence is 16 residues long. Germline CDR1 and CDR2: SGHTA and FQGNSA.

The rearrangement uses TRBV12-3 or TRBV12-4 and TRBJ2-2; the D is unclear. V was clipped by 7 bases and J by 7 bases, with 7 bases between them. CDR3 size: 11 residues. CDR3 bases: TGTGCCAGCACGAGCCACGGGGAGCTGTTTTTT. It codes for CASTSHGELFF.

The table lists this clonotype with a few counts. The V call is TRBV6-6, the J call TRBJ2-3; D may match TRBD1 or TRBD2 (5 bases each). Germline V gene data show CDR1 as MNHNY and CDR2 as SVGAGI (reference sequence). The CDR3 loop spans 15 amino acids. V dropped 6 bases and J dropped 0 bases, with 13 bases sitting between them. For the CDR3, the DNA is TGTGCCAGCAGGTCTCGGGGACCTAGCACAGATACGCAGTATTTT. Protein product: CASRSRGPSTDTQYF.

This clonotype was seen only a few times. This CDR3 is CASTWTSGGNYEQYF. CDR3 DNA: TGTGCCAGCACATGGACTAGCGGGGGAAACTACGAGCAGTACTTC. The chain employs TRBV28 and TRBJ2-7, with 13 bases aligning to TRBD2. The CDR3 is 15 amino acids. The V gene's germline CDR1 is MDHEN and CDR2 SYDVKM. Trimming removed 7 bases from V and 3 bases from J; junction bases left unmatched: 6.

This clonotype occurred a few times. V usage is TRBV10-3 and J usage is TRBJ1-4; perhaps TRBD1 as D (5 bases). Germline CDR1 is ENHRY and CDR2 is SYGVKD. Trimming removed 11 bases from V and 7 bases from J, with 17 bases in between. The CDR3 extends over 13 amino acids. The DNA for the CDR3 is TGTGCCTCCGAGGCCCAGCAGGGTGAAAAACTGTTTTTT. Amino acid sequence: CASEAQQGEKLFF.

This clonotype was counted only a few times. This chain connects TRBV28 to TRBJ1-2; D uncertain. The CDR3 spans 14 residues. Trimming stripped 1 base from V and 2 bases from J, with 8 bases between. Looked up from germline, CDR1 is MDHEN and CDR2 is SYDVKM. For the CDR3, the DNA is TGTGCCAGCAGTTTATATAGGACGAACTATGGCTACACCTTC. Residues: CASSLYRTNYGYTF.

In this sample, this clonotype turned up a few times. The genes are TRBV29-1 and TRBJ2-1; D is perhaps TRBD2 (5 bases). The germline gives CDR1 SQVTM, CDR2 ANQGSEA. There are 14 residues in the CDR3. The CDR3 DNA follows: TGCAGTCCCGGACGGAGGAGCTCCTACAATGAGCAGTTCTTC. The encoded protein is CSPGRRSSYNEQFF.

This chain connects TRBV6-1 to TRBJ2-2, with 11 bases fitting TRBD2. The V gene's germline CDR1 is MNHNS and CDR2 SASEGT. The CDR3 spans 18 residues. Trimming at V came to 5 bases and at J to 0 bases, leaving 8 bases not matched to a gene. CDR3 residues: CASSPLAGALTNTGELFF. The CDR3 nucleotides read TGTGCCAGCAGTCCACTAGCGGGGGCCCTAACGAACACCGGGGAGCTGTTTTTT.

This clonotype has ten or more counts. This chain uses TRBV29-1 with TRBJ2-7; D is ambiguous. Germline lookup yields CDR1 SQVTM and CDR2 ANQGSEA. V lost 0 bases, J lost 5 bases, and 5 bases lay in between. The CDR3 is 11 amino acids. The DNA of the CDR3 is TGCAGCGTTGAAGAGGGTCACGAGCAGTACTTC. Translated: CSVEEGHEQYF.

Details on this clonotype: The conserved phenylalanine or tryptophan is not found at the CDR3 terminus, so this likely reflects a read error. The limits of the CDR3 on the DNA are not certain, so only TCRdb's listed CDR3 is given. The J gene is TRBJ2-1, the V gene TRBV7-9; the table's TRBD1 call for D was not verified on the DNA. From germline, CDR1 is SEHNR and CDR2 FQNEAQ (reference sequence). The CDR3 sequence runs 16 residues, both termini included. CDR3 in amino acids: CASSYGQGAGGYTFGS.